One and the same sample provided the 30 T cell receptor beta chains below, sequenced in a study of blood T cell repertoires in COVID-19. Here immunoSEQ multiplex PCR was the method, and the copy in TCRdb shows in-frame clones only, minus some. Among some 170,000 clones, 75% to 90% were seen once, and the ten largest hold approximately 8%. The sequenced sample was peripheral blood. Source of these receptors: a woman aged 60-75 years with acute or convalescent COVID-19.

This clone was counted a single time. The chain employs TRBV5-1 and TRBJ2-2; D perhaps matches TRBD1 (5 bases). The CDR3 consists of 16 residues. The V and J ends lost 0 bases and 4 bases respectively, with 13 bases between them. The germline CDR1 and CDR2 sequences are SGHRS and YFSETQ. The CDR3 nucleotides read TGCGCCAGCAGCTTGGGCCCGCAGGGAAGCACCGGGGAGCTGTTTTTT. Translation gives CASSLGPQGSTGELFF.

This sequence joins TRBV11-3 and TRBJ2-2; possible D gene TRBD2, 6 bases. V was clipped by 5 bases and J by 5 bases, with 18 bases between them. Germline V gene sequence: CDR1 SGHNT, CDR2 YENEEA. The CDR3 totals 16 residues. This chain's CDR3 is CASSPGSPSVTGELFF. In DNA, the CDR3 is TGTGCCAGCAGCCCAGGGAGCCCTAGCGTTACCGGGGAGCTGTTTTTT.

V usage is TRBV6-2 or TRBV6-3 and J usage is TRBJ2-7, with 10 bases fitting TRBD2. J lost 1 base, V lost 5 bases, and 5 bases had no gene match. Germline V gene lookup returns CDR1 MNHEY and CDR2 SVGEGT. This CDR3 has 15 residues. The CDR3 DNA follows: TGTGCCAGCAGTACCATAGCGGGAGGTTCCTACGAGCAGTACTTC. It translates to CASSTIAGGSYEQYF.

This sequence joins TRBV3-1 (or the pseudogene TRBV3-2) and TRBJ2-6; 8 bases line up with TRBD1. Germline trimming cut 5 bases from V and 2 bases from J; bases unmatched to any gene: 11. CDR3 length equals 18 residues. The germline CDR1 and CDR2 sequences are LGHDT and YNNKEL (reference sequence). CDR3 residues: CASSYPQGGTAGANVLTF. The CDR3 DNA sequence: TGTGCCAGCAGCTATCCACAGGGGGGAACCGCTGGGGCCAACGTCCTGACTTTC.

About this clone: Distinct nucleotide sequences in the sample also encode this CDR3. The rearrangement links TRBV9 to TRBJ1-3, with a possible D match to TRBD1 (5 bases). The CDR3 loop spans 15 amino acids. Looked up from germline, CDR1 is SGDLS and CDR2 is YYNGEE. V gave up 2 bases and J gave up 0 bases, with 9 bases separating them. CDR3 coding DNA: TGTGCCAGCAGCGTGGGGCAGGTCTCTGGAAACACCATATATTTT. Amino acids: CASSVGQVSGNTIYF.

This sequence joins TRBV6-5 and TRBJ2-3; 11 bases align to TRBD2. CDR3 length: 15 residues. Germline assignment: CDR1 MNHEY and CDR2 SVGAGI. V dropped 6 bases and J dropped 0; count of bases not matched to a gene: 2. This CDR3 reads CASRLAGASTDTQYF. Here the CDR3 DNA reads TGTGCCAGCAGACTAGCGGGAGCGAGCACAGATACGCAGTATTTT.

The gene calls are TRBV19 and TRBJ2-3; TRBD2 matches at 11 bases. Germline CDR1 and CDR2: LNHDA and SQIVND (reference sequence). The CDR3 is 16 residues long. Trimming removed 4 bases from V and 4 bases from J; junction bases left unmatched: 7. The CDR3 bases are TGTGCCAGTAGTACTAGCGGGAGGTTTCGGGCAGATACGCAGTATTTT. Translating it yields CASSTSGRFRADTQYF.

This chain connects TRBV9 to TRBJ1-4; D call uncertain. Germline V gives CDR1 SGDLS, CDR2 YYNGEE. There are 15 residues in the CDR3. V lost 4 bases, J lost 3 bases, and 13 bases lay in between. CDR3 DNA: TGTGCCAGCAGCCCTCACGACGGGTCTAATGAAAAACTGTTTTTT. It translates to CASSPHDGSNEKLFF.

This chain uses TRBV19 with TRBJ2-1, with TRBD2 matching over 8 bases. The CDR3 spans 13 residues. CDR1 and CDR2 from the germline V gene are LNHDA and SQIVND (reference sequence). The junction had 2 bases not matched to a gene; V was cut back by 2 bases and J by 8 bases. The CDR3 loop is CASSIREGYEQFF. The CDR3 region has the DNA TGTGCCAGTAGTATACGGGAGGGCTATGAGCAGTTCTTC. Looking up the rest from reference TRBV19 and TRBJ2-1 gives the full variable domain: DGGITQSPKYLFRKEGQNVTLSCEQNLNHDAMYWYRQDPGQGLRLIYYSQIVNDFQKGDIAEGYSVSREKKESFPLTVTSAQKNPTAFYLCASSIREGYEQFFGPGTRLTVL.

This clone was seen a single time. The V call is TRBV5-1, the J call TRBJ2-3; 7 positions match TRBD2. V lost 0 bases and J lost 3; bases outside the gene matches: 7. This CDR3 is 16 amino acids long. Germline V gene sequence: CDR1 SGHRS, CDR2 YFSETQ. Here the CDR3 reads CASSLGEGLLTDTQYF. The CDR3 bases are TGCGCCAGCAGCTTGGGGGAGGGACTGCTTACAGATACGCAGTATTTT.

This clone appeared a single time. The CDR3 sequence: CSVIVPGLAGGNYEQYF. Written as DNA, the CDR3 is TGCAGCGTGATAGTCCCGGGACTAGCGGGAGGGAACTACGAGCAGTACTTC. J is TRBJ2-7 and V is TRBV29-1; 16 nucleotides agree with TRBD2. Germline lookup yields CDR1 SQVTM and CDR2 ANQGSEA. After removal of 6 bases from V and 3 bases from J, the junction contained 11 bases not matched to a gene. This CDR3 is built from 17 residues.

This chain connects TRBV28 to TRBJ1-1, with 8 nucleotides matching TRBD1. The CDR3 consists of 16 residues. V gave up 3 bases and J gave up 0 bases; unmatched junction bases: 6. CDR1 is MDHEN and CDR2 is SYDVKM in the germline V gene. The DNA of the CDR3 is TGTGCCAGCAGTTTGCGGACAGGGTTGTTGAACACTGAAGCTTTCTTT. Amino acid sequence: CASSLRTGLLNTEAFF.

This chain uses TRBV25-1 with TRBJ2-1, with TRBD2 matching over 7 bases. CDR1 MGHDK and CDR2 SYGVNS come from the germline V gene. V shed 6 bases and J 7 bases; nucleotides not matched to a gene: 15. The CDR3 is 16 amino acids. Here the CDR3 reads CASSVATGGRGNEQFF. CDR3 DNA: TGTGCCAGCAGCGTAGCGACGGGGGGAAGAGGGAATGAGCAGTTCTTC.

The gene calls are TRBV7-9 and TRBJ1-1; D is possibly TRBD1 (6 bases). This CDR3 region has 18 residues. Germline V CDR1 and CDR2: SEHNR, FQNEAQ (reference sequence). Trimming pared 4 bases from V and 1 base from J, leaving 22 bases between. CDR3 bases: TGTGCCAGCAGCTCTCGAAGGGGGAATAGGGTAAGGAACACTGAAGCTTTCTTT. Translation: CASSSRRGNRVRNTEAFF.

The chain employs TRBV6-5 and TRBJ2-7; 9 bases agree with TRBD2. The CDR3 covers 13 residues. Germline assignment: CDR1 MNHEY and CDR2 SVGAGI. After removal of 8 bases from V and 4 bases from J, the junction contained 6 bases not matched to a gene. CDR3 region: CASGAGGRYEQYF. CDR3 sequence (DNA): TGTGCCAGCGGCGCGGGGGGGCGGTACGAGCAGTACTTC.

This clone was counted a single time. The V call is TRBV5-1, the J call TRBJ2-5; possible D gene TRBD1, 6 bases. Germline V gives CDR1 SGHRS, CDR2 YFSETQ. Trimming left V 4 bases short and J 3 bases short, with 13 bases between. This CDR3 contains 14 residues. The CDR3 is CASSTSQGKETQYF. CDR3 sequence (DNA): TGCGCCAGCAGCACCTCACAGGGAAAAGAGACCCAGTACTTC.

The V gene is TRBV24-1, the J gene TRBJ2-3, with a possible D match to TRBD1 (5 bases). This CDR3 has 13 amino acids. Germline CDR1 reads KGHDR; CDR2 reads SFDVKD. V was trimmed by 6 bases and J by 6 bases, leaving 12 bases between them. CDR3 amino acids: CATSTRVSDTQYF. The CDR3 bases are TGTGCCACCAGTACCAGGGTATCGGATACGCAGTATTTT.

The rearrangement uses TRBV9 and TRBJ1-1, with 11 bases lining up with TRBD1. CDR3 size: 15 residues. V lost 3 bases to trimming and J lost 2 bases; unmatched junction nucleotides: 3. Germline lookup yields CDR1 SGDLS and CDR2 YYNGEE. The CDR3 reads CASSAGQGVNTEAFF. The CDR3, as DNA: TGTGCCAGCAGCGCGGGACAGGGGGTTAACACTGAAGCTTTCTTT.

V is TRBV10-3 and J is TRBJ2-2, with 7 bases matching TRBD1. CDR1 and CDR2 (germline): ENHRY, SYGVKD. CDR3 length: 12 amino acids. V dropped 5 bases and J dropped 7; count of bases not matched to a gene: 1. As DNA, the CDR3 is TGTGCCATCAGTAGGACAGGCGGGGAGCTGTTTTTT. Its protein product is CAISRTGGELFF.

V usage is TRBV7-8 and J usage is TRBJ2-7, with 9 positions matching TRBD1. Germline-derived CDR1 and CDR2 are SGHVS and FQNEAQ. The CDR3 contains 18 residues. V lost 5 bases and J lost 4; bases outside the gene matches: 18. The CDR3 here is CASSRTTGQGGRLYEQYF. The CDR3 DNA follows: TGTGCCAGCAGCCGAACGACGGGACAGGGTGGTAGACTTTACGAGCAGTACTTC.

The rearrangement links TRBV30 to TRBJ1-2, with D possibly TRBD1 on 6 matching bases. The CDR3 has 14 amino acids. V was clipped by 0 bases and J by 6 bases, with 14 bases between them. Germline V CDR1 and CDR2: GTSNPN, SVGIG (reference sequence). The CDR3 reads CAWSVPGEVNGYTF. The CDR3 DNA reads TGTGCCTGGAGTGTACCAGGGGAAGTCAATGGCTACACCTTC. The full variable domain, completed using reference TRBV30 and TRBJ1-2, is SQTIHQWPATLVQPVGSPLSLECTVEGTSNPNLYWYRQAAGRGLQLLFYSVGIGQISSEVPQNLSASRPQDRQFILSSKKLLLSDSGFYLCAWSVPGEVNGYTFGSGTRLTVV.

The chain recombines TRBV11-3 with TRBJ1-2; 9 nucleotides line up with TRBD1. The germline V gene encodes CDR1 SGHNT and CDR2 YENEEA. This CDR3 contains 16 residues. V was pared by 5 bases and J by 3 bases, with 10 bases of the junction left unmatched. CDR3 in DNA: TGTGCCAGCAGCCCCGGGACAGGGATCGAAGACTATGGCTACACCTTC. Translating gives CASSPGTGIEDYGYTF.

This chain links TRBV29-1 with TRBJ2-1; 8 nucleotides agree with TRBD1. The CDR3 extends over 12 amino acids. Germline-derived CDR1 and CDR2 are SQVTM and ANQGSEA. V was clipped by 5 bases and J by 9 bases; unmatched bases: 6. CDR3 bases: TGCAGCGTTCGGCAGGGGGCTTTTGAGCAGTTCTTC. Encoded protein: CSVRQGAFEQFF.

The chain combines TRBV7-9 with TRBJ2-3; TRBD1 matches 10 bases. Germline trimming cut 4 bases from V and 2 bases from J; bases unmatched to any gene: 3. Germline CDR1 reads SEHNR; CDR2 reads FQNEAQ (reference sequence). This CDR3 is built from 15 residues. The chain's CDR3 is CASSWGQGTTDTQYF. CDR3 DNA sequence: TGTGCCAGCAGCTGGGGACAGGGGACCACAGATACGCAGTATTTT.

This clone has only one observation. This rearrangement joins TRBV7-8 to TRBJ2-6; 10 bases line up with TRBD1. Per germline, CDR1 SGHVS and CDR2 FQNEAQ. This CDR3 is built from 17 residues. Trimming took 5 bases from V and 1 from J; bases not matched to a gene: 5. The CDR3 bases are TGTGCCAGCAGCCGGGACAGGGGATCGTCTGGGGCCAACGTCCTGACTTTC. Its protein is CASSRDRGSSGANVLTF.

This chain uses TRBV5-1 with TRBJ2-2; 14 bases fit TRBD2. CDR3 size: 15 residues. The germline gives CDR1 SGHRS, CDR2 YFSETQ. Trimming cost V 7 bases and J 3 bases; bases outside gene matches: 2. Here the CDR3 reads CASWGLAGDTGELFF. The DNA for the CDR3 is TGCGCCAGCTGGGGACTAGCGGGAGACACCGGGGAGCTGTTTTTT.

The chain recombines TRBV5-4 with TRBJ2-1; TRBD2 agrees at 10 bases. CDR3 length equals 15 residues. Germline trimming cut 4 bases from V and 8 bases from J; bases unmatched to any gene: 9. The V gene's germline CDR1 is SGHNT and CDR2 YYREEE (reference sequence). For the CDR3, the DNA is TGTGCCAGCAGCCGGACTAGCGGACCCGGGGATGAGCAGTTCTTC. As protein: CASSRTSGPGDEQFF. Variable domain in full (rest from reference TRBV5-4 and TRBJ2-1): ETGVTQSPTHLIKTRGQQVTLRCSSQSGHNTVSWYQQALGQGPQFIFQYYREEENGRGNFPPRFSGLQFPNYSSELNVNALELDDSALYLCASSRTSGPGDEQFFGPGTRLTVL.

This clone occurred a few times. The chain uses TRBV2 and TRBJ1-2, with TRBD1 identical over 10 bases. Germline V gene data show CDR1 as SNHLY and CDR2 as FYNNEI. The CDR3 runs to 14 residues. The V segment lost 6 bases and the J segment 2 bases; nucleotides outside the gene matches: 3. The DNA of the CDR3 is TGTGCCAGCAGCAGACAGGGGGCGAACTATGGCTACACCTTC. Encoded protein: CASSRQGANYGYTF.

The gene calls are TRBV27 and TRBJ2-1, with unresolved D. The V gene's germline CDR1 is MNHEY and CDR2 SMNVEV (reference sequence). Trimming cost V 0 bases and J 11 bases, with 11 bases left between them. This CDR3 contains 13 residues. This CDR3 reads CASSLSPVQKQFF. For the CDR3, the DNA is TGTGCCAGCAGTTTATCCCCAGTCCAAAAGCAGTTCTTC.

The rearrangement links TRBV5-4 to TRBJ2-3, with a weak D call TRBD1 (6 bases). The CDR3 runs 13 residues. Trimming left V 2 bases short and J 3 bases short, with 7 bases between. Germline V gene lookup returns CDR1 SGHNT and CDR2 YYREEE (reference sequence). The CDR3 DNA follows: TGTGCCAGCAGCTTCAGGGGAACAGATACGCAGTATTTT. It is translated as CASSFRGTDTQYF. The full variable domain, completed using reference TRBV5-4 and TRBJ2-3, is ETGVTQSPTHLIKTRGQQVTLRCSSQSGHNTVSWYQQALGQGPQFIFQYYREEENGRGNFPPRFSGLQFPNYSSELNVNALELDDSALYLCASSFRGTDTQYFGPGTRLTVL.